This TCR beta chain was recovered during a study of blood T cells in healthy people across ages. The CDR3 runs to 13 residues. Germline V gene lookup returns CDR1 GTSNPN and CDR2 SVGIG (reference sequence). The V end was cut by 3 bases, the J end by 3 bases, with 12 bases between. Sample-barcoded 5' priming and a J-beta primer mix drove a second PCR of roughly 7 to 11 cycles. TCRdb fed the 5' RACE reads into MiXCR, producing one record per CDR3 protein. The sample lists 1.5 million to 2 million distinct CDR3 sequences, roughly 28% seen once, with 7.7% in the top ten. Sequences were obtained from blood. This clonotype was sampled from a woman aged 25-40 years in good health. The chain joins TRBV30 to TRBJ2-7; D is unclear. The CDR3 region is CAWRSPPNYEQYF. The CDR3 coding sequence is TGTGCCTGGAGGTCCCCACCTAACTACGAGCAGTACTTC.